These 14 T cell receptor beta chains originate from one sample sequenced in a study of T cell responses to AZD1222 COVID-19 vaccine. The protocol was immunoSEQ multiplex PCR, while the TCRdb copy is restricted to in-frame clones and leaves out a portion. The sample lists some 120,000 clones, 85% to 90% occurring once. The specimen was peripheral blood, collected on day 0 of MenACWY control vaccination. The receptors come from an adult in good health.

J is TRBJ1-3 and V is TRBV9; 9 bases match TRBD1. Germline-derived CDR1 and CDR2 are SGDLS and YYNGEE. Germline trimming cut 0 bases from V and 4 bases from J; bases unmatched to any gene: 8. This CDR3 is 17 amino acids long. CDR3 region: CASSVGWGQGGGNTIYF. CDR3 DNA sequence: TGTGCCAGCAGCGTAGGCTGGGGACAGGGTGGAGGAAACACCATATATTTT.

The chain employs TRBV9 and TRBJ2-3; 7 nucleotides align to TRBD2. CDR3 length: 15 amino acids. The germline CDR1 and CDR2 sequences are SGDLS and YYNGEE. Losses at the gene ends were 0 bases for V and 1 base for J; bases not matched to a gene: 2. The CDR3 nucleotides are TGTGCCAGCAGCGTAGGTACTAGCGGCACAGATACGCAGTATTTT. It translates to CASSVGTSGTDTQYF.

The CDR3 region is CAWSGTRLYNEQFF. In DNA, the CDR3 is TGTGCCTGGAGTGGGACTCGTCTCTACAATGAGCAGTTCTTC. The chain recombines TRBV30 with TRBJ2-1; D perhaps matches TRBD2 (5 bases). V shed 1 base and J shed 3 bases, with 10 bases lying between them. Germline lookup yields CDR1 GTSNPN and CDR2 SVGIG (reference sequence). The CDR3 spans 14 residues.

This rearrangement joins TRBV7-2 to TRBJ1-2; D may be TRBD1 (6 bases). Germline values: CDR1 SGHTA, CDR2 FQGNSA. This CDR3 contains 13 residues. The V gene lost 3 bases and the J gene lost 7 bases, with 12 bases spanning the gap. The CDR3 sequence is CASSFGQHPGYTF. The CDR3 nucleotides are TGTGCCAGCAGCTTCGGACAGCACCCTGGCTACACCTTC. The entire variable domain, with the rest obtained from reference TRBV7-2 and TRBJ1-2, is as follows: GAGVSQSPSNKVTEKGKDVELRCDPISGHTALYWYRQSLGQGLEFLIYFQGNSAPDKSGLPSDRFSAERTGGSVSTLTIQRTQQEDSAVYLCASSFGQHPGYTFGSGTRLTVV.

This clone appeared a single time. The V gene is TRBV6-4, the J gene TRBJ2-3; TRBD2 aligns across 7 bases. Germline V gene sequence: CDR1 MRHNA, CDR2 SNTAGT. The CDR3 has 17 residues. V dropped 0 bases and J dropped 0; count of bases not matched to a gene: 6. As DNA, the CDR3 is TGTGCCAGCAGTGACTCGAGTCCCGGGGGGAGCACAGATACGCAGTATTTT. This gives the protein CASSDSSPGGSTDTQYF.

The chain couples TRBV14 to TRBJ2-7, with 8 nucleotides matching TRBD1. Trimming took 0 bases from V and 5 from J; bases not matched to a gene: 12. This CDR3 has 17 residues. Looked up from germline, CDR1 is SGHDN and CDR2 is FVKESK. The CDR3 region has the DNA TGTGCCAGCAGCCAAGATAACCGCGTGAGACAGGGGAACGAGCAGTACTTC. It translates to CASSQDNRVRQGNEQYF. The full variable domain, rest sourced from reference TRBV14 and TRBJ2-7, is EAGVTQFPSHSVIEKGQTVTLRCDPISGHDNLYWYRRVMGKEIKFLLHFVKESKQDESGMPNNRFLAERTGGTYSTLKVQPAELEDSGVYFCASSQDNRVRQGNEQYFGPGTRLTVT.

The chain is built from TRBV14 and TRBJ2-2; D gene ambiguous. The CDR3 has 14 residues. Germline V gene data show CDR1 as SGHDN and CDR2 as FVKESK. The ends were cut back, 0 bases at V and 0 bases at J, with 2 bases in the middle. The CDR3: CASSQEANTGELFF. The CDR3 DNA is TGTGCCAGCAGCCAAGAGGCGAACACCGGGGAGCTGTTTTTT.

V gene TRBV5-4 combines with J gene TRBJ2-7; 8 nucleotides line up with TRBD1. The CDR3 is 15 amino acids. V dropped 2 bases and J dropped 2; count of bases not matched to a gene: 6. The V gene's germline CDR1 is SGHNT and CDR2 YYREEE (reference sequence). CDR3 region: CASSFETGVAYEQYF. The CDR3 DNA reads TGTGCCAGCAGCTTTGAGACAGGGGTCGCCTACGAGCAGTACTTC.

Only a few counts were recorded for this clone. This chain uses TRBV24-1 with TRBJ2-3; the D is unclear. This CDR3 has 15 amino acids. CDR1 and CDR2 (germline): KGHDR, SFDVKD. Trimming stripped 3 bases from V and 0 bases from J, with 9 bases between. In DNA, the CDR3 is TGTGCCACCAGTGATATAAAGTCTAGCACAGATACGCAGTATTTT. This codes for CATSDIKSSTDTQYF.

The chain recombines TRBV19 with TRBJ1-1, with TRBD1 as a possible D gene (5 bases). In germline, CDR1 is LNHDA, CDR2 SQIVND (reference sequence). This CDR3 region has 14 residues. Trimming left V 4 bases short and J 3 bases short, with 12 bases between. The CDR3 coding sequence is TGTGCCAGTAGTACCCAGGGTCCGGACACTGAAGCTTTCTTT. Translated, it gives CASSTQGPDTEAFF.

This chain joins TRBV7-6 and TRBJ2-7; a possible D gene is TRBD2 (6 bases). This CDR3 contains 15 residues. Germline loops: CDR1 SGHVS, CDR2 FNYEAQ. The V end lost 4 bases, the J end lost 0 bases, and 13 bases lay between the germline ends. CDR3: CASSSHRLDSYEQYF. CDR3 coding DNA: TGTGCCAGCAGCTCCCACCGACTAGACTCCTACGAGCAGTACTTC.

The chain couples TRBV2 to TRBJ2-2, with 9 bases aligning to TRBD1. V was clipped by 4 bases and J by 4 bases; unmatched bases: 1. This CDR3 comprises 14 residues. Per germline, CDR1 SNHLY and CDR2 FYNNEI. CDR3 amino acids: CASSAQGATGELFF. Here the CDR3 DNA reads TGTGCCAGCAGTGCACAGGGGGCCACCGGGGAGCTGTTTTTT.

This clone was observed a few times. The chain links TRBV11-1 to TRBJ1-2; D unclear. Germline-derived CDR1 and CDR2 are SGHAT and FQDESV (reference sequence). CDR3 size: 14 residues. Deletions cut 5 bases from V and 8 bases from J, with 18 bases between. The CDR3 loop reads CASSKDSSMRGYTF. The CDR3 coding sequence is TGTGCCAGCAGCAAGGACTCATCAATGCGGGGCTACACCTTC.

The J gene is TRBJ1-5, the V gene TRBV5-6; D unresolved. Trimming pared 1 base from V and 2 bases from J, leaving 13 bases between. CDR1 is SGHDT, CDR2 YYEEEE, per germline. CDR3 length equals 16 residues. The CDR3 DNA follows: TGTGCCAGCAGCTTGTTCGGTGGTTCGGGCAATCAGCCCCAGCATTTT. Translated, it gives CASSLFGGSGNQPQHF.